These T cell receptor beta chains were read from a single sample in a study of glioma-infiltrating T cells after dendritic cell vaccination. Method: immunoSEQ multiplex PCR; TCRdb's copy keeps in-frame clones and lacks some. The sample has tens of thousands of clones; more than 75% are singletons. This sample comprised blood, obtained after dendritic cell vaccination. Source of these receptors: a human donor with glioblastoma. CDR3s include the opening cysteine and the closing phenylalanine or tryptophan. Each record gives: D gene, V gene, clone size, J gene, CDR3 protein, CDR3 DNA. The D gene is left open where the match is weak. A row's size may be missing; if present it is once, few, many or a size class.

D: NA; V: TRBV19; size: once; J: TRBJ1-2; CDR3: CASFGVTYGYTF; DNA: TGTGCCAGTTTCGGGGTTACCTATGGCTACACCTTC
D: TRBD2; V: TRBV19; size: NA; J: TRBJ2-7; CDR3: CASSHGTSGYEQYF; DNA: TGTGCCAGTAGTCACGGGACTAGCGGGTACGAGCAGTACTTC
D: NA; V: TRBV29-1; size: NA; J: TRBJ2-7; CDR3: CSARGSSYEQYF; DNA: TGCAGCGCGAGGGGGAGCTCCTACGAGCAGTACTTC
D: NA; V: TRBV11-3; size: NA; J: TRBJ1-2; CDR3: CASSPGIRSGYTF; DNA: TGTGCCAGCAGCCCCGGAATCCGGAGTGGCTACACCTTC
D: TRBD2; V: TRBV7-9; size: NA; J: TRBJ2-7; CDR3: CASSGSGGAYEQYF; DNA: TGTGCCAGCAGTGGAAGCGGGGGGGCGTACGAGCAGTACTTC
D: NA; V: TRBV19; size: NA; J: TRBJ1-2; CDR3: CASSIGQKDGYTF; DNA: TGTGCCAGTAGTATTGGACAGAAGGATGGCTACACCTTC
D: TRBD2; V: TRBV19; size: NA; J: TRBJ2-7; CDR3: CASSKAGGSYEQYF; DNA: TGTGCCAGTAGTAAGGCGGGAGGTTCCTACGAGCAGTACTTC
D: TRBD1; V: TRBV6-5; size: NA; J: TRBJ1-3; CDR3: CASSLNRGDTIYF; DNA: TGTGCCAGCAGTCTCAACAGGGGTGACACCATATATTTT
D: TRBD1; V: TRBV2; size: NA; J: TRBJ1-3; CDR3: CASSDRKRTGVLTGNTIYF; DNA: TGTGCCAGCAGTGACCGCAAAAGGACAGGGGTTTTGACTGGAAACACCATATATTTT
D: TRBD2; V: TRBV11-2; size: NA; J: TRBJ2-1; CDR3: CASSLVLAGGRNEQFF; DNA: TGTGCCAGCAGCTTAGTACTAGCGGGGGGGCGTAATGAGCAGTTCTTC
D: NA; V: TRBV7-2; size: NA; J: TRBJ2-1; CDR3: CASSLIGSEQFF; DNA: TGTGCCAGCAGCTTAATTGGGAGCGAGCAGTTCTTC
D: TRBD2; V: TRBV5-1; size: NA; J: TRBJ2-5; CDR3: CASSLAASGVVETQYF; DNA: TGCGCCAGCAGCTTGGCGGCTAGCGGGGTGGTGGAGACCCAGTACTTC
D: NA; V: TRBV30; size: NA; J: TRBJ1-3; CDR3: CAWAPPRSSGNTIYF; DNA: TGTGCCTGGGCCCCCCCGCGAAGCTCTGGAAACACCATATATTTT
D: TRBD2; V: TRBV5-1; size: NA; J: TRBJ2-7; CDR3: CASSFGGGRGYEQYF; DNA: TGCGCCAGCAGCTTCGGGGGGGGAAGGGGGTACGAGCAGTACTTC
D: NA; V: TRBV7-2; size: NA; J: TRBJ2-7; CDR3: CASSLAQYEQYF; DNA: TGTGCCAGCAGCTTAGCGCAGTACGAGCAGTACTTC
D: NA; V: TRBV11-2; size: NA; J: TRBJ1-2; CDR3: CASSYPGPYGYTF; DNA: TGTGCCAGCAGCTACCCAGGGCCCTATGGCTACACCTTC
D: NA; V: TRBV19; size: once; J: TRBJ1-6; CDR3: CASSTRNSPLHF; DNA: TGTGCCAGTAGCACGAGGAATTCACCCCTCCACTTT
D: TRBD2; V: TRBV2; size: NA; J: TRBJ2-7; CDR3: CASSDRTSGSYEQYF; DNA: TGTGCCAGCAGTGATAGAACTAGCGGATCCTACGAGCAGTACTTC
D: NA; V: TRBV9; size: NA; J: TRBJ1-1; CDR3: CASSVIQGSNTEAFF; DNA: TGTGCCAGCAGCGTAATCCAGGGTTCGAACACTGAAGCTTTCTTT
D: NA; V: TRBV30; size: NA; J: TRBJ1-1; CDR3: CAWIDQGQNTEAFF; DNA: TGTGCCTGGATCGATCAGGGGCAGAACACTGAAGCTTTCTTT
D: TRBD1; V: TRBV6-6; size: NA; J: TRBJ1-5; CDR3: CASSWTGSHQPQHF; DNA: TGTGCCAGCAGCTGGACAGGCTCCCATCAGCCCCAGCATTTT
D: NA; V: TRBV2; size: few; J: TRBJ1-2; CDR3: CASSQPTRNGYTF; DNA: TGTGCCAGCAGTCAACCGACTCGTAATGGCTACACCTTC
D: TRBD2; V: TRBV5-4; size: NA; J: TRBJ2-7; CDR3: CASSLVGLAGVEQYF; DNA: TGTGCCAGCAGCTTGGTGGGACTAGCGGGAGTCGAGCAGTACTTC
D: NA; V: TRBV9; size: NA; J: TRBJ1-1; CDR3: CASSVAMQGTEAFF; DNA: TGTGCCAGCAGCGTAGCTATGCAGGGGACTGAAGCTTTCTTT
D: TRBD1; V: TRBV11-3; size: few; J: TRBJ1-1; CDR3: CASSLGQGAPSNTEAFF; DNA: TGTGCCAGCAGCTTAGGTCAGGGGGCTCCGTCGAACACTGAAGCTTTCTTT
D: TRBD2; V: TRBV10-3; size: NA; J: TRBJ2-1; CDR3: CAISESSGVYNEQFF; DNA: TGTGCCATCAGTGAGTCTAGCGGGGTATACAATGAGCAGTTCTTC
D: NA; V: TRBV7-2; size: NA; J: TRBJ1-4; CDR3: CASSKISAGREKLFF; DNA: TGTGCCAGCAGCAAGATCTCGGCGGGGCGTGAAAAACTGTTTTTT
D: NA; V: TRBV28; size: NA; J: TRBJ1-1; CDR3: CASSLGGNPLEAFF; DNA: TGTGCCAGCAGTCTAGGGGGTAATCCCCTTGAAGCTTTCTTT
D: TRBD1; V: TRBV10-3; size: NA; J: TRBJ2-7; CDR3: CAIGTGTYEQYF; DNA: TGTGCCATCGGGACAGGGACCTACGAGCAGTACTTC
D: TRBD1; V: TRBV7-9; size: NA; J: TRBJ1-2; CDR3: CASSLSGQGHGYTF; DNA: TGTGCCAGCAGCCTATCTGGACAGGGCCATGGCTACACCTTC
D: NA; V: TRBV14; size: NA; J: TRBJ2-7; CDR3: CASSQGPTPFTYEQYF; DNA: TGTGCCAGCAGCCAAGGCCCCACTCCGTTCACCTACGAGCAGTACTTC
D: NA; V: TRBV28; size: NA; J: TRBJ2-4; CDR3: CASSAQEGLGKNIQYF; DNA: TGTGCCAGCAGTGCACAGGAAGGGCTCGGCAAAAACATTCAGTACTTC
D: TRBD2; V: TRBV9; size: NA; J: TRBJ2-5; CDR3: CASSVAGGPETQYF; DNA: TGTGCCAGCAGCGTGGCGGGAGGCCCAGAGACCCAGTACTTC
D: TRBD1; V: TRBV19; size: NA; J: TRBJ2-3; CDR3: CASSPWDRGTDTQYF; DNA: TGTGCCAGTAGTCCCTGGGACAGGGGTACAGATACGCAGTATTTT
D: TRBD2; V: TRBV19; size: NA; J: TRBJ2-3; CDR3: CASSILAGGRTDTQYF; DNA: TGTGCCAGTAGTATCCTAGCGGGGGGACGCACAGATACGCAGTATTTT
D: NA; V: TRBV5-4; size: few; J: TRBJ1-3; CDR3: CASSLAGWVGNTIYF; DNA: TGTGCCAGCAGCTTGGCCGGGTGGGTCGGAAACACCATATATTTT
D: TRBD1; V: TRBV10-3; size: NA; J: TRBJ2-3; CDR3: CAIRTGGGDTQYF; DNA: TGTGCCATCAGGACAGGGGGGGGAGATACGCAGTATTTT
D: NA; V: TRBV4-1; size: NA; J: TRBJ1-2; CDR3: CASSQAFTSNYGYTF; DNA: TGCGCCAGCAGCCAAGCTTTCACTTCTAACTATGGCTACACCTTC
D: TRBD2; V: TRBV19; size: NA; J: TRBJ2-1; CDR3: CASRPGGPRNEQFF; DNA: TGTGCCAGTAGACCGGGAGGGCCGCGAAATGAGCAGTTCTTC
D: NA; V: TRBV7-9; size: NA; J: TRBJ2-7; CDR3: CASSAQDRKTYEQYF; DNA: TGTGCCAGCAGCGCCCAGGACAGAAAAACCTACGAGCAGTACTTC
D: TRBD1; V: TRBV7-9; size: NA; J: TRBJ2-7; CDR3: CASSTQGQGYHEQYF; DNA: TGTGCCAGCAGCACCCAGGGACAGGGGTACCACGAGCAGTACTTC